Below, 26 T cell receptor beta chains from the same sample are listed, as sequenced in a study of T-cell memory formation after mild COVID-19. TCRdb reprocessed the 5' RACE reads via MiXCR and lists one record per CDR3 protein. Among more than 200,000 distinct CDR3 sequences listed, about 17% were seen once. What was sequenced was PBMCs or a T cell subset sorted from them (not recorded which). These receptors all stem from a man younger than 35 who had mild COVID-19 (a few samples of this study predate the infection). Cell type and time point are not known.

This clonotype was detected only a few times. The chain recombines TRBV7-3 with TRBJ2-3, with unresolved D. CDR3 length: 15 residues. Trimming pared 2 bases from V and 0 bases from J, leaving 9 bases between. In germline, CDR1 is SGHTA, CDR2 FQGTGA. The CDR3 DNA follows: TGTGCCAGCAGCTTATTCCCAGCTAGCACAGATACGCAGTATTTT. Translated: CASSLFPASTDTQYF. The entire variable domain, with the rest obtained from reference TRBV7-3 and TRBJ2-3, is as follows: GAGVSQTPSNKVTEKGKYVELRCDPISGHTALYWYRQSLGQGPEFLIYFQGTGAADDSGLPNDRFFAVRPEGSVSTLKIQRTERGDSAVYLCASSLFPASTDTQYFGPGTRLTVL.

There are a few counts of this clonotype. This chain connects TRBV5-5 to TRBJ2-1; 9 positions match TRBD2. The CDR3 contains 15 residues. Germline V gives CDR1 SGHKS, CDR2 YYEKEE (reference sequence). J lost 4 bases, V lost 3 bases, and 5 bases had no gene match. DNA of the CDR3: TGTGCCAGCAGCTATTCGACTAGCGGTTACAATGAGCAGTTCTTC. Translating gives CASSYSTSGYNEQFF. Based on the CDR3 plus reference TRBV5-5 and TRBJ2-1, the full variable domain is DAGVTQSPTHLIKTRGQQVTLRCSPISGHKSVSWYQQVLGQGPQFIFQYYEKEERGRGNFPDRFSARQFPNYSSELNVNALLLGDSALYLCASSYSTSGYNEQFFGPGTRLTVL.

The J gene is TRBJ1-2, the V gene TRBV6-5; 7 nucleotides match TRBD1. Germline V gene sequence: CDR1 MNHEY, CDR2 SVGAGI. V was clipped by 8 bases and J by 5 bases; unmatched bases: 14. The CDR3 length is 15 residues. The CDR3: CASLRAGGSLYGYTF. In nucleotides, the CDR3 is TGTGCCAGCCTAAGAGCAGGGGGATCGTTATATGGCTACACCTTC.

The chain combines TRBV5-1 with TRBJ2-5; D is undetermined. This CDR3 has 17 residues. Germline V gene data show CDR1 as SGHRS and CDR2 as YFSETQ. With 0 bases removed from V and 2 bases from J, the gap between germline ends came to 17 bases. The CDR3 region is CASSLEVRRVVQETQYF. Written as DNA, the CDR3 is TGCGCCAGCAGCTTGGAAGTCCGACGTGTGGTTCAAGAGACCCAGTACTTC.

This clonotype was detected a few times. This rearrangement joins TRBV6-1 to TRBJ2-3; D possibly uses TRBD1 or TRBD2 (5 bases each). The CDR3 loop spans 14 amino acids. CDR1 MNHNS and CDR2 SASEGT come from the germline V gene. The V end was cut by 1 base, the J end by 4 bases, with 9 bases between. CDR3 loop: CASSEVGTPDTQYF. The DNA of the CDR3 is TGTGCCAGCAGTGAAGTGGGGACCCCAGATACGCAGTATTTT.

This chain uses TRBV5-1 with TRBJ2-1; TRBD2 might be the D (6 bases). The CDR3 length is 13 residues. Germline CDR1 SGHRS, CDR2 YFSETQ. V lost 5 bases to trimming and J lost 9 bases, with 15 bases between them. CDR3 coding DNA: TGCGCCAGCAGTTACGAGACTAGTACTGAGCAGTTCTTC. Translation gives CASSYETSTEQFF.

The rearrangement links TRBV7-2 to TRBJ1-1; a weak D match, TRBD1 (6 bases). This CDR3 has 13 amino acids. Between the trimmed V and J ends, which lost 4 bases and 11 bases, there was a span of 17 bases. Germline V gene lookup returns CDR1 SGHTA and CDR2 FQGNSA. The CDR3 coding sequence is TGTGCCAGCAGCTACCAGAGGGGGGACGGGGCTTTCTTT. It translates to CASSYQRGDGAFF.

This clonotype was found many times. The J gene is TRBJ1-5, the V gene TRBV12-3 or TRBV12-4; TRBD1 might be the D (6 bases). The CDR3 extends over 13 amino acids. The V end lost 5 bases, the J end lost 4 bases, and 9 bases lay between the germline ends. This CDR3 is CASSTGQNQPQHF. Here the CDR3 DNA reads TGTGCCAGCAGTACAGGACAGAATCAGCCCCAGCATTTT.

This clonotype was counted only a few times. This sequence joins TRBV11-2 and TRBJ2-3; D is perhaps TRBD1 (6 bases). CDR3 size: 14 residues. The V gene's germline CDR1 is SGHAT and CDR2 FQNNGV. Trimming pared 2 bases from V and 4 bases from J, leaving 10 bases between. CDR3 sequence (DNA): TGTGCCAGCAGCTTACCCAGGGGCGCAGATACGCAGTATTTT. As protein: CASSLPRGADTQYF.

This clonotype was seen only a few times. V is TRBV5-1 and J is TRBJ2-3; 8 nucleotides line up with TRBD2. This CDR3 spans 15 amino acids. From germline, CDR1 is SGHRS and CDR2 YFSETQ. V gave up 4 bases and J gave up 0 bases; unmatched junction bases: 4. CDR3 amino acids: CASSPAGVSTDTQYF. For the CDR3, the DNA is TGCGCCAGCAGCCCAGCGGGGGTTAGCACAGATACGCAGTATTTT.

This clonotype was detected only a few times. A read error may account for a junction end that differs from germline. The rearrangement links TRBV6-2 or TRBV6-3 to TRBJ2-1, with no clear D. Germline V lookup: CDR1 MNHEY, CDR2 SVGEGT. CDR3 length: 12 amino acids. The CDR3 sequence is CASSYFKNEQFF. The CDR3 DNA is TGTGCCAGCAGCTACTTCAAGAATGAGCAGTTCTTC.

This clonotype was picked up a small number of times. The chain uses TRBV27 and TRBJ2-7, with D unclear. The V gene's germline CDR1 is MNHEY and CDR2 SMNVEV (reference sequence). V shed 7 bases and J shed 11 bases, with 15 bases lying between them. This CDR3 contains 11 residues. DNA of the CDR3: TGTGCCAGCACCTCGGCTCGGCGGAAGTACGTC. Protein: CASTSARRKYV.

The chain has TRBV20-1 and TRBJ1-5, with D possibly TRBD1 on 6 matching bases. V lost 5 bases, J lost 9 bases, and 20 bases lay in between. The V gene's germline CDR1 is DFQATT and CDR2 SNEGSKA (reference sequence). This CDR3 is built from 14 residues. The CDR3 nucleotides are TGCAGTGCTTCTACCGGGACACCCATCGGGCCCCAGCATTTT. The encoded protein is CSASTGTPIGPQHF.

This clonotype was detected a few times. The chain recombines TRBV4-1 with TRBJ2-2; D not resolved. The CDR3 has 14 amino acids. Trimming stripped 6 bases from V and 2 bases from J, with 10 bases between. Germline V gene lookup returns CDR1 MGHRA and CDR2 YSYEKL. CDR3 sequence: CASSRVVNTGELFF. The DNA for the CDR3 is TGCGCCAGCAGTCGAGTTGTCAACACCGGGGAGCTGTTTTTT.

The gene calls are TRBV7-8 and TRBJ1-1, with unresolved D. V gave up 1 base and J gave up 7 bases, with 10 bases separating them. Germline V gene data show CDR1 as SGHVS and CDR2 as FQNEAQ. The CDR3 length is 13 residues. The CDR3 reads CASSLGSSSEAFF. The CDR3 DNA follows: TGTGCCAGCAGCTTAGGTAGTAGCAGTGAAGCTTTCTTT.

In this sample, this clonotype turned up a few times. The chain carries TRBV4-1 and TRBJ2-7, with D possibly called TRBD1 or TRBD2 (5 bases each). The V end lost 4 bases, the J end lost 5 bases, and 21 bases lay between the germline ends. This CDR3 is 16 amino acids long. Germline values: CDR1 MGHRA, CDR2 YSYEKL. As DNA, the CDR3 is TGCGCCAGCAGCCCAGGGAGTGGCATAGGCATCGACGAGCAGTACTTC. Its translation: CASSPGSGIGIDEQYF.

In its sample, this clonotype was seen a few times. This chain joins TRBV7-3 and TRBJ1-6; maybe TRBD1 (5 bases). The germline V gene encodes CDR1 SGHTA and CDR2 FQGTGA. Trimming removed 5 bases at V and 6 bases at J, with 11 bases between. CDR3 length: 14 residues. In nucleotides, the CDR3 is TGTGCCAGCAGCCCGGGGGGTATTAATTCACCCCTCCACTTT. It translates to CASSPGGINSPLHF.

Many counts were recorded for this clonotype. The CDR3 DNA sequence: TGTGCCAGCAGTCCCGTCGGGAATCAGCCCCAGCATTTT. Translated, it gives CASSPVGNQPQHF. This sequence joins TRBV12-3 or TRBV12-4 and TRBJ1-5; D unclear. Trimming removed 5 bases from V and 4 bases from J, with 9 bases in between. The CDR3 has 13 residues.

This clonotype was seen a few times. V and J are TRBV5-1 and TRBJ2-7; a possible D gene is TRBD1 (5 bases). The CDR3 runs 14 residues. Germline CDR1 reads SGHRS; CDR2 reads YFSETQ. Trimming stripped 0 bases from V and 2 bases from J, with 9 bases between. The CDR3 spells CASSLGQPAYEQYF. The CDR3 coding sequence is TGCGCCAGCAGCTTGGGACAGCCCGCCTACGAGCAGTACTTC.

The CDR3 is CASSFVSNNEQFF. The CDR3 DNA follows: TGTGCCAGCAGTTTTGTCAGTAACAATGAGCAGTTCTTC. This chain joins TRBV27 and TRBJ2-1, with D hard to call. The CDR3 covers 13 residues. Germline lookup yields CDR1 MNHEY and CDR2 SMNVEV (reference sequence). Trimming took 3 bases from V and 5 from J, leaving 8 bases between them.

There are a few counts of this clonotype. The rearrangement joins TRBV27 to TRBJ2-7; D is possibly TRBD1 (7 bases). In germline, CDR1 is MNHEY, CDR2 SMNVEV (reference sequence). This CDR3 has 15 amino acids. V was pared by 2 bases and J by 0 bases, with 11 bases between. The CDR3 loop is CASSLRRGPSYEQYV. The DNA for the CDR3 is TGTGCCAGCAGTTTACGGAGGGGGCCCTCCTACGAGCAGTACGTC.

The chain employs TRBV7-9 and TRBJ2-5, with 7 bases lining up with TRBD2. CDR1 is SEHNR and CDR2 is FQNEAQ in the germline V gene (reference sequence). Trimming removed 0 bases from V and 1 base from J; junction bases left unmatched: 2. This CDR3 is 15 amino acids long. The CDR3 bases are TGTGCCAGCAGCTTAGCGCTAGCGGTCCAAGAGACCCAGTACTTC. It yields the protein CASSLALAVQETQYF.

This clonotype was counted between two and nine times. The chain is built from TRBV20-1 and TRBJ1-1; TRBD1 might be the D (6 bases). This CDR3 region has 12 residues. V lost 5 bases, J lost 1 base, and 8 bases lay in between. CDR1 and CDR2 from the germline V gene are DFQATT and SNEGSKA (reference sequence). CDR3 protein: CSAGQPNTEAFF. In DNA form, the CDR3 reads TGCAGTGCTGGACAGCCGAACACTGAAGCTTTCTTT.

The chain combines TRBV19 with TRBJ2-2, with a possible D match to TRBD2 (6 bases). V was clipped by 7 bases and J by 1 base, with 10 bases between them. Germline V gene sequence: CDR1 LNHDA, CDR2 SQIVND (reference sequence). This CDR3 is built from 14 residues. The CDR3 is CASKVGGNTGELFF. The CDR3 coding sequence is TGTGCCAGTAAGGTCGGGGGGAACACCGGGGAGCTGTTTTTT.

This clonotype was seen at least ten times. CDR3 sequence: CASSPGGNTEAFF. The CDR3 coding sequence is TGTGCCAGCAGCCCCGGTGGTAACACTGAAGCTTTCTTT. This chain joins TRBV7-2 and TRBJ1-1; D gene uncertain. Per the germline V gene, CDR1 is SGHTA and CDR2 is FQGNSA. This CDR3 is built from 13 residues. V lost 5 bases and J lost 2, with 9 bases in between.

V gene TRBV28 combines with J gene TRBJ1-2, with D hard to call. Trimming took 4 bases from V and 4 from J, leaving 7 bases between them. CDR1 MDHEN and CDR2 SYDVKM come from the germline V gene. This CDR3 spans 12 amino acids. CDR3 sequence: CASSYQRYGYTF. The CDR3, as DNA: TGTGCCAGCAGTTACCAGCGCTATGGCTACACCTTC.